A single sample gave rise to the 12 T cell receptor beta chains below, sequenced in a study of follicular helper T cells after annual influenza vaccination. Libraries were prepared by immunoSEQ multiplex PCR; TCRdb keeps only in-frame clonotypes and omits some of them. The data contain more than 9,500 clones, 80% of them singletons. The sample's time point: 2015-2016 season, pre-vaccination. The material was CXCR5+ CD38- circulating T follicular helper cells from blood, obtained on the day of influenza vaccination. Subset meaning: circulating Tfh, non-naive CD4+CXCR5+PD-1+ (ICOS+CD38+ or ICOS-CD38-). Every receptor here comes from an adult who received the influenza vaccine.

This chain uses TRBV7-2 with TRBJ2-3, with TRBD2 identical over 8 bases. This CDR3 contains 15 residues. The ends lost 5 bases at V and 4 bases at J; junction bases unmatched: 8. The germline gives CDR1 SGHTA, CDR2 FQGNSA. The CDR3 region is CASSLALAEADTQYF. CDR3 nucleotide sequence: TGTGCCAGCAGCCTGGCACTAGCGGAAGCAGATACGCAGTATTTT.

The V and J genes are TRBV5-4 and TRBJ2-1, with 9 bases lining up with TRBD1. The germline gives CDR1 SGHNT, CDR2 YYREEE (reference sequence). This CDR3 is built from 16 residues. The ends lost 4 bases at V and 6 bases at J; junction bases unmatched: 11. CDR3 in amino acids: CASSTGGTGTGNEQFF. CDR3 nucleotides: TGTGCCAGCAGCACAGGCGGGACAGGGACCGGCAATGAGCAGTTCTTC.

The CDR3 sequence is CASLDKTLVETQYF. CDR3 sequence (DNA): TGTGCCAGCCTAGACAAAACCCTTGTGGAGACCCAGTACTTC. V is TRBV6-5 and J is TRBJ2-5; D is undetermined. There are 14 residues in the CDR3. CDR1 and CDR2 (germline): MNHEY, SVGAGI. With 8 bases removed from V and 5 bases from J, the gap between germline ends came to 18 bases.

The chain links TRBV7-9 to TRBJ1-6, with a possible D match to TRBD1 (5 bases). The CDR3 totals 14 residues. V was shortened by 8 bases and J by 7 bases, with 15 bases between the two germline ends. Looked up from germline, CDR1 is SEHNR and CDR2 is FQNEAQ (reference sequence). The CDR3 reads CASGTGEYNSPLHF. The CDR3 DNA sequence: TGTGCCAGCGGCACAGGTGAATACAATTCACCCCTCCACTTT.

The chain couples TRBV7-8 to TRBJ1-1; D might be TRBD1 (5 bases). The CDR3 is 15 residues long. V dropped 2 bases and J dropped 3 bases, with 13 bases sitting between them. Germline-derived CDR1 and CDR2 are SGHVS and FQNEAQ. As DNA, the CDR3 is TGTGCCAGCAGCTTATCGCCAGGGACGTACACTGAAGCTTTCTTT. This gives the protein CASSLSPGTYTEAFF.

J is TRBJ2-3 and V is TRBV7-2, with 11 bases identical to TRBD2. The germline CDR1 and CDR2 sequences are SGHTA and FQGNSA. After removal of 4 bases from V and 2 bases from J, the junction contained 8 bases not matched to a gene. This CDR3 contains 17 residues. The CDR3 loop is CASSSGTSGTYTDTQYF. The DNA of the CDR3 is TGTGCCAGCAGCTCCGGGACTAGCGGCACCTACACAGATACGCAGTATTTT.

The J gene is TRBJ1-3, the V gene TRBV29-1; D possibly corresponds to TRBD1 (6 bases). V was shortened by 5 bases and J by 2 bases, with 10 bases between the two germline ends. This CDR3 is 13 amino acids long. Germline V gives CDR1 SQVTM, CDR2 ANQGSEA. The DNA for the CDR3 is TGCAGCGTTATGGCAGGGGCTGGAAACACCATATATTTT. Amino acids: CSVMAGAGNTIYF.

Only one count was recorded for this clone. The chain employs TRBV7-2 and TRBJ1-2; tentative D call: TRBD1 (6 bases). Germline V gene lookup returns CDR1 SGHTA and CDR2 FQGNSA. This CDR3 has 15 amino acids. V was clipped by 3 bases and J by 2 bases, with 13 bases between them. DNA for the CDR3: TGTGCCAGCAGCTTCGCCAGGGGCTCAAACTATGGCTACACCTTC. Protein sequence: CASSFARGSNYGYTF. The whole variable domain, remainder taken from reference TRBV7-2 and TRBJ1-2, is GAGVSQSPSNKVTEKGKDVELRCDPISGHTALYWYRQSLGQGLEFLIYFQGNSAPDKSGLPSDRFSAERTGGSVSTLTIQRTQQEDSAVYLCASSFARGSNYGYTFGSGTRLTVV.

The chain links TRBV5-1 to TRBJ2-1, with TRBD2 matching over 7 bases. CDR3 size: 15 residues. The germline V gene has CDR1 SGHRS and CDR2 YFSETQ. Germline trimming cut 5 bases from V and 0 bases from J; bases unmatched to any gene: 5. This chain's CDR3 is CASRFGGSSYNEQFF. The CDR3 region has the DNA TGCGCCAGCAGATTTGGCGGGAGCTCCTACAATGAGCAGTTCTTC.

The gene calls are TRBV18 and TRBJ2-2; no definite D call. Germline CDR1 is KGHSH and CDR2 is LQKENI. The germline V and J ends were trimmed by 3 bases and 1 base, with 9 bases remaining between them. This CDR3 is 15 amino acids long. The CDR3 reads CASSPFAGNTGELFF. The CDR3 DNA sequence: TGTGCCAGCTCACCCTTTGCAGGGAACACCGGGGAGCTGTTTTTT.

This sequence joins TRBV6-5 and TRBJ1-2; D might be TRBD1 (6 bases). V was shortened by 4 bases and J by 0 bases, with 9 bases between the two germline ends. Germline lookup yields CDR1 MNHEY and CDR2 SVGAGI. This CDR3 contains 14 residues. CDR3 DNA: TGTGCCAGCAGTTCAGGGGATGCTAACTATGGCTACACCTTC. This encodes CASSSGDANYGYTF.

This chain joins TRBV11-2 and TRBJ2-5, with 9 positions matching TRBD2. With V trimmed by 2 bases and J by 0 bases, 4 bases remained unmatched. The V gene's germline CDR1 is SGHAT and CDR2 FQNNGV. The CDR3 is 16 residues long. The CDR3 DNA is TGTGCCAGCAGCTTACCACTAGCGGGCCACCAAGAGACCCAGTACTTC. Encoded protein: CASSLPLAGHQETQYF.